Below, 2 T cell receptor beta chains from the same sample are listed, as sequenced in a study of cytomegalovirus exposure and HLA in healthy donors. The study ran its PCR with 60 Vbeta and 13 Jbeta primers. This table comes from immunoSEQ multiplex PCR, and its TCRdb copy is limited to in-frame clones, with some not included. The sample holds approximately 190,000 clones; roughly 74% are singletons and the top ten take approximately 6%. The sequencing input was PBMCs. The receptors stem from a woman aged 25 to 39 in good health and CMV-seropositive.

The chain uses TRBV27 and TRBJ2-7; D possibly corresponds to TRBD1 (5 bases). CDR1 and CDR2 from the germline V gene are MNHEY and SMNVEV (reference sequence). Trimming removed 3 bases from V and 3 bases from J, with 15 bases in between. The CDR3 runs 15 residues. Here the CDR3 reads CASSLQGNGYYEQYF. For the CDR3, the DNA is TGTGCCAGCAGTTTGCAGGGTAACGGTTACTACGAGCAGTACTTC.

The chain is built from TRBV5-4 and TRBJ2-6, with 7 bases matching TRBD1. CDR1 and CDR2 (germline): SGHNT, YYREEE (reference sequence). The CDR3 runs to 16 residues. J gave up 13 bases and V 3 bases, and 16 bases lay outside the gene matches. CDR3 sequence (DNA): TGTGCCAGCAGCTGGAGGACAGGTGTTTCGCATCAAGTCCTGACTTTC. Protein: CASSWRTGVSHQVLTF.